This T cell receptor beta chain was identified in a study of molecular identifiers for immune sequencing clone quantification. Study-wide results and limits: Over 99% of CMV-specific effector molecules, but under 1% of naive ones, were in clones above 20 copies.

This CDR3 comprises 12 residues. Germline V gives CDR1 SGHVS, CDR2 FNYEAQ. Trimming took 5 bases from V and 6 from J, leaving 10 bases between them. Listed TCR primers, together with previously described methods, were used for the bulk TCR libraries. TCRdb itself ran the PCR reads through MiXCR, one entry per CDR3 protein. The data contain about 320,000 distinct CDR3 sequences, about 22% of them seen just once; the ten biggest clones take up 0.7% to 0.9%. To note about this clonotype: The antigen is unknown.

Libraries of naive CD8 cells were prepared from about 20,000 to 1,000,000 sorted cells using 10%, 30% or 50% RNA. The authors sorted naive CD8 T cells as CD8+CD4-CCR7+CD45RA+. This clonotype was obtained from a human donor in good health. Some libraries in this study had Jurkat cell RNA spiked in. The chain is built from TRBV7-6 and TRBJ1-1, with D unresolved. Sample: naive CD8+ T cells from blood, with Jurkat cell RNA spiked in. Subset noted: FACS-sorted CD8+CD4-CCR7+CD45RA+ naive T cells. CDR3 coding DNA: TGTGCCAGCAGCCCAACCACCGCTGAAGCTTTCTTT. This gives the protein CASSPTTAEAFF.